The 21 T cell receptor beta chains given below trace back to one sample, sequenced in a study of cytomegalovirus exposure and HLA in healthy donors. PCR primers comprised 60 Vbeta and 13 Jbeta primers. Produced via immunoSEQ multiplex PCR; TCRdb's table is partial and in-frame only. The sample lists about 130,000 clones, roughly 76% occurring once. Sequenced input: PBMCs. These receptors were taken from a woman in her sixties or seventies in good health and CMV-seropositive.

The chain employs TRBV4-1 and TRBJ2-7; tentatively, D is TRBD1 (7 bases). Germline V gene lookup returns CDR1 MGHRA and CDR2 YSYEKL. V lost 5 bases and J 4 bases, leaving 21 bases between the germline ends. CDR3 length: 16 residues. In nucleotides, the CDR3 is TGCGCCAGCAGCGCACAGGCGGGGACAGCGCATTACGAGCAGTACTTC. Its translation is CASSAQAGTAHYEQYF.

The chain is built from TRBV6-5 and TRBJ2-1; 8 nucleotides agree with TRBD2. The CDR3 extends over 13 amino acids. With V trimmed by 4 bases and J by 8 bases, 4 bases remained unmatched. CDR1 MNHEY and CDR2 SVGAGI come from the germline V gene. The CDR3 loop is CASSSRLAHEQFF. The DNA of the CDR3 is TGTGCCAGCAGTTCTCGACTAGCGCATGAGCAGTTCTTC.

The table lists this clone with a count of one. The gene calls are TRBV7-2 and TRBJ1-2, with 9 bases that match TRBD1. Germline V gene sequence: CDR1 SGHTA, CDR2 FQGNSA. V gave up 5 bases and J gave up 8 bases; unmatched junction bases: 9. The CDR3 has 14 residues. CDR3 amino acids: CASSNPDRGWGYTF. CDR3 DNA: TGTGCCAGCAGCAATCCGGACAGGGGATGGGGCTACACCTTC.

J is TRBJ1-5 and V is TRBV19; TRBD1 matches at 8 bases. The junction had 7 bases not matched to a gene; V was cut back by 6 bases and J by 6 bases. Germline CDR1 reads LNHDA; CDR2 reads SQIVND (reference sequence). The CDR3 is 14 amino acids. CDR3 region: CASRPTGALQPQHF. CDR3 nucleotides: TGTGCCAGTAGGCCGACAGGGGCGCTTCAGCCCCAGCATTTT.

The genes are TRBV28 and TRBJ2-3; tentatively, D is TRBD1 (6 bases). Trimming pared 6 bases from V and 2 bases from J, leaving 9 bases between. The CDR3 consists of 13 residues. Germline V lookup: CDR1 MDHEN, CDR2 SYDVKM. The DNA of the CDR3 is TGTGCCAGCAGCCGGGACAACACAGATACGCAGTATTTT. It encodes CASSRDNTDTQYF.

This clone was detected only once. The CDR3 is CASSPDGRTEAFF. The CDR3 DNA follows: TGTGCCAGCAGCCCGGACGGGAGGACTGAAGCTTTCTTT. This chain connects TRBV7-2 to TRBJ1-1; D unresolved. The CDR3 loop spans 13 amino acids. Germline assignment: CDR1 SGHTA and CDR2 FQGNSA. V was clipped by 5 bases and J by 5 bases, with 12 bases between them.

This chain connects TRBV5-6 to TRBJ2-7, with 7 bases fitting TRBD2. V shed 5 bases and J 6 bases; nucleotides not matched to a gene: 5. The CDR3 runs to 12 residues. Germline loops: CDR1 SGHDT, CDR2 YYEEEE. The CDR3 region is CASRGGSSEQYF. The CDR3 nucleotides read TGTGCCAGCAGGGGAGGGAGCTCCGAGCAGTACTTC.

The table lists this clone with a count of one. The junction does not match germline at one end; this may be a read error. The chain uses TRBV6-6 and TRBJ2-7; 7 bases match TRBD1. Germline CDR1 is MNHNY and CDR2 is SVGAGI (reference sequence). The CDR3 runs to 12 residues. CDR3 sequence (DNA): TGTGCCAGCAGTTACTCGCTCGGGGACAGAGACTTC. Its protein product is CASSYSLGDRDF.

V usage is TRBV19 and J usage is TRBJ2-7, with TRBD1 as a possible D gene (6 bases). Trimming pared 3 bases from V and 5 bases from J, leaving 17 bases between. The germline gives CDR1 LNHDA, CDR2 SQIVND (reference sequence). The CDR3 length is 15 residues. CDR3 amino acids: CASSIGQTVRDEQYF. In nucleotides, the CDR3 is TGTGCCAGTAGTATCGGACAGACCGTAAGGGACGAGCAGTACTTC.

The J gene is TRBJ1-4, the V gene TRBV5-4; 7 nucleotides align to TRBD1. The germline V gene encodes CDR1 SGHNT and CDR2 YYREEE (reference sequence). V dropped 4 bases and J dropped 6; count of bases not matched to a gene: 9. The CDR3 sequence is 15 residues long. The CDR3 bases are TGTGCCAGCAGCCAGAACAGGGGATTGGATGAAAAACTGTTTTTT. This gives the protein CASSQNRGLDEKLFF.

The chain has TRBV6-6 and TRBJ1-2; 9 bases align to TRBD1. CDR1 and CDR2 from the germline V gene are MNHNY and SVGAGI (reference sequence). The junction had 8 bases not matched to a gene; V was cut back by 5 bases and J by 7 bases. This CDR3 has 14 amino acids. CDR3 sequence (DNA): TGTGCCAGCAGTCCCCGGGGACAGGGCTTTGGCTACACCTTC. Its protein is CASSPRGQGFGYTF.

The genes are TRBV21-1 and TRBJ2-7; TRBD2, as called in the table, went unchecked against the DNA. TRBV21-1 is a recognized pseudogene. The CDR3 covers 16 residues. CDR3 sequence (DNA): TGTGCCAGCAGCCCGGGAACGGACCAGACGGCTCGTGGGCAGTACTTC. Its protein is CASSPGTDQTARGQYF.

This chain joins TRBV5-1 and TRBJ2-7; 7 bases fit TRBD1. CDR1 and CDR2 from the germline V gene are SGHRS and YFSETQ. The CDR3 contains 14 residues. The trim removed 6 bases at V and 0 bases at J, leaving 6 bases unmatched. As DNA, the CDR3 is TGCGCCAGCAAGGGACAGACGAGCTCCTACGAGCAGTACTTC. It translates to CASKGQTSSYEQYF.

The rearrangement uses TRBV10-3 and TRBJ2-5, with 10 bases lining up with TRBD1. The closer fit of TRBJ2-7 to the DNA end suggests the J call may be wrong. The CDR3 covers 14 residues. The V gene's germline CDR1 is ENHRY and CDR2 SYGVKD. CDR3 residues: CAISAGQGTIEQYF. The CDR3 bases are TGTGCCATCAGTGCGGGACAGGGGACGATCGAGCAGTACTTC.

This sequence joins TRBV18 and TRBJ2-5, with D perhaps matching TRBD1 (6 bases). This CDR3 is built from 15 residues. Germline CDR1 KGHSH, CDR2 LQKENI. Trimming removed 0 bases from V and 3 bases from J, with 11 bases in between. CDR3 sequence reads: CASSPPAGTKETQYF. CDR3 sequence (DNA): TGTGCCAGCTCACCACCAGCAGGGACAAAAGAGACCCAGTACTTC.

The V call is TRBV18, the J call TRBJ2-5, with 8 bases fitting TRBD1. Losses at the gene ends were 3 bases for V and 5 bases for J; bases not matched to a gene: 5. The CDR3 runs 14 residues. In germline, CDR1 is KGHSH, CDR2 LQKENI. CDR3 amino acids: CASSPMTGEETQYF. DNA of the CDR3: TGTGCCAGCTCACCGATGACAGGGGAGGAGACCCAGTACTTC.

This chain joins TRBV6-5 and TRBJ2-7; 12 bases align to TRBD2. Germline V CDR1 and CDR2: MNHEY, SVGAGI. The CDR3 consists of 15 residues. V lost 8 bases, J lost 0 bases, and 5 bases stayed unmatched. The CDR3, as DNA: TGTGCCAGCCAGACTAGCGGGGGTTCCTCCTACGAGCAGTACTTC. It specifies CASQTSGGSSYEQYF.

The chain uses TRBV4-1 and TRBJ2-7, with D hard to call. CDR3 size: 15 residues. With 1 base removed from V and 2 bases from J, the gap between germline ends came to 12 bases. The V gene's germline CDR1 is MGHRA and CDR2 YSYEKL. Here the CDR3 reads CASSQGESGTYEQYF. Here the CDR3 DNA reads TGCGCCAGCAGCCAAGGAGAGTCAGGAACCTACGAGCAGTACTTC.

The chain links TRBV5-1 to TRBJ2-7, with D possibly being TRBD1 (6 bases). V was clipped by 4 bases and J by 2 bases, with 13 bases between them. The germline V gene encodes CDR1 SGHRS and CDR2 YFSETQ. The CDR3 contains 14 residues. The CDR3 DNA reads as TGCGCCAGCAGCCTCCGGACAGATGCCTACGAGCAGTACTTC. Residues: CASSLRTDAYEQYF.

This chain joins TRBV7-2 and TRBJ1-1; TRBD1 matches 8 bases. The CDR3 is made up of 14 amino acids. Germline V gives CDR1 SGHTA, CDR2 FQGNSA. Trimming removed 4 bases from V and 5 bases from J; junction bases left unmatched: 6. Written as DNA, the CDR3 is TGTGCCAGCAGCTACCAGGGGGCAAGGACTGAAGCTTTCTTT. Residues: CASSYQGARTEAFF.

The chain links TRBV4-1 to TRBJ1-4; D not certain. This CDR3 spans 14 amino acids. The germline gives CDR1 MGHRA, CDR2 YSYEKL. Between the trimmed V and J ends, which lost 2 bases and 7 bases, there was a span of 11 bases. The CDR3 spells CASSQQVEGEKLFF. The CDR3 coding sequence is TGCGCCAGCAGCCAACAGGTTGAGGGTGAAAAACTGTTTTTT.